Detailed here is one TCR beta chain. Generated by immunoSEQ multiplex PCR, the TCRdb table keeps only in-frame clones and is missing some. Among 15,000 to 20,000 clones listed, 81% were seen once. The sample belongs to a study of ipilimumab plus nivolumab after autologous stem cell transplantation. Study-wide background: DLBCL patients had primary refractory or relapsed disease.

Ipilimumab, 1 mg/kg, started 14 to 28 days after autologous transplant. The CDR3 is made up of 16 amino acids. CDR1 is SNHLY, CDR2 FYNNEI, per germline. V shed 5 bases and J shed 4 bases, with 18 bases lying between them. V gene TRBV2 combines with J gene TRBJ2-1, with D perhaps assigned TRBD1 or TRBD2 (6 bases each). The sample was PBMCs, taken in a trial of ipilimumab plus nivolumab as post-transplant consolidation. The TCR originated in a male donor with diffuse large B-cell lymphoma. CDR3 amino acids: CASSLYTGARYNEQFF. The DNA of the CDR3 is TGTGCCAGCAGTCTTTATACGGGGGCCCGTTACAATGAGCAGTTCTTC.